These 8 T cell receptor beta chains were all obtained from the same sample, sequenced in a study of CD8+CD57+ T cells in acquired aplastic anemia. For sequencing, patients were chosen who had shown expansion of CD8+CD57+ cells by flow cytometry. For CDR3 and TCR beta VDJ profiling, genomic DNA was the template used. MiXCR, applied by TCRdb to the reads, yields one record per CDR3 protein. In the table there are about 470,000 distinct CDR3 sequences, around 32% of which are singletons. Sequencing used sorted CD4+, CD8+, or CD8+CD57+ T cells (not recorded which) from PBMCs. These receptors were taken from a human donor with aplastic anemia.

This clonotype was observed many times. The chain carries TRBV7-9 and TRBJ2-7; D is uncertain. Trimming removed 4 bases from V and 1 base from J, with 11 bases in between. This CDR3 spans 14 amino acids. Germline V CDR1 and CDR2: SEHNR, FQNEAQ (reference sequence). For the CDR3, the DNA is TGTGCCAGCAGCTCCAGGAGCGTATCCTACGAGCAGTACTTC. As protein: CASSSRSVSYEQYF.

This clonotype has only a few counts. J is TRBJ1-2 and V is TRBV5-6; a possible D gene is TRBD1 (6 bases). Germline CDR1 and CDR2: SGHDT and YYEEEE. V was clipped by 1 base and J by 5 bases, with 12 bases between them. The CDR3 contains 14 residues. The CDR3 DNA follows: TGTGCCAGCAGCTTGATCAGGGGAGGATATGGCTACACCTTC. Encoded protein: CASSLIRGGYGYTF.

The DNA for the CDR3 is TGCAGTGCTAGTGTTTCGGGGGGACCGGGGACGTGGGCCTACGAGCAGTACTTC. Residues: CSASVSGGPGTWAYEQYF. This chain uses TRBV20-1 with TRBJ2-7; 7 nucleotides line up with TRBD2. V lost 3 bases to trimming and J lost 2 bases; unmatched junction nucleotides: 19. The CDR3 has 18 residues. Germline V gene lookup returns CDR1 DFQATT and CDR2 SNEGSKA (reference sequence).

V usage is TRBV19 and J usage is TRBJ2-7; a weak D match, TRBD2 (5 bases). CDR1 and CDR2 (germline): LNHDA, SQIVND (reference sequence). V shed 5 bases and J shed 7 bases, with 15 bases lying between them. CDR3 length: 13 residues. This CDR3 reads CASSSAGPSEQYF. DNA for the CDR3: TGTGCCAGTAGTTCCGCGGGTCCCTCAGAGCAGTACTTC.

The chain combines TRBV24-1 with TRBJ2-1; no firm D call. V gave up 1 base and J gave up 6 bases, with 9 bases separating them. Germline CDR1 is KGHDR and CDR2 is SFDVKD. The CDR3 is made up of 14 amino acids. Written as DNA, the CDR3 is TGTGCCACCAGTGATTTCCGGGTCCTCAATGAGCAGTTCTTC. Translating it yields CATSDFRVLNEQFF.

The table lists this clonotype with a few counts. The rearrangement uses TRBV10-3 and TRBJ1-5, with 7 bases matching TRBD1. CDR3 length: 15 amino acids. Germline CDR1 and CDR2: ENHRY and SYGVKD. V lost 10 bases, J lost 1 base, and 10 bases stayed unmatched. The CDR3 DNA reads TGTGCCAGCAGCCTGGACAGGTTGAGCAATCAGCCCCAGCATTTT. It yields the protein CASSLDRLSNQPQHF.

The chain employs TRBV30 and TRBJ1-2; 10 nucleotides match TRBD1. The CDR3 is 12 residues long. Germline V gene sequence: CDR1 GTSNPN, CDR2 SVGIG (reference sequence). The trim removed 7 bases at V and 4 bases at J, leaving 3 bases unmatched. The chain's CDR3 is CAYRQGAYGYTF. CDR3 nucleotide sequence: TGTGCCTACAGACAGGGGGCCTATGGCTACACCTTC.

The chain recombines TRBV10-1 with TRBJ1-2; 10 bases are a match to TRBD1. Losses at the gene ends were 6 bases for V and 6 bases for J; bases not matched to a gene: 13. CDR1 is WNHNN and CDR2 is SYGVQD in the germline V gene (reference sequence). The CDR3 is 16 amino acids. The CDR3 DNA sequence: TGCGCCAGCAGCGGTCCCGGGACAGGGGTACTTGATGGCTACACCTTC. Its translation: CASSGPGTGVLDGYTF.